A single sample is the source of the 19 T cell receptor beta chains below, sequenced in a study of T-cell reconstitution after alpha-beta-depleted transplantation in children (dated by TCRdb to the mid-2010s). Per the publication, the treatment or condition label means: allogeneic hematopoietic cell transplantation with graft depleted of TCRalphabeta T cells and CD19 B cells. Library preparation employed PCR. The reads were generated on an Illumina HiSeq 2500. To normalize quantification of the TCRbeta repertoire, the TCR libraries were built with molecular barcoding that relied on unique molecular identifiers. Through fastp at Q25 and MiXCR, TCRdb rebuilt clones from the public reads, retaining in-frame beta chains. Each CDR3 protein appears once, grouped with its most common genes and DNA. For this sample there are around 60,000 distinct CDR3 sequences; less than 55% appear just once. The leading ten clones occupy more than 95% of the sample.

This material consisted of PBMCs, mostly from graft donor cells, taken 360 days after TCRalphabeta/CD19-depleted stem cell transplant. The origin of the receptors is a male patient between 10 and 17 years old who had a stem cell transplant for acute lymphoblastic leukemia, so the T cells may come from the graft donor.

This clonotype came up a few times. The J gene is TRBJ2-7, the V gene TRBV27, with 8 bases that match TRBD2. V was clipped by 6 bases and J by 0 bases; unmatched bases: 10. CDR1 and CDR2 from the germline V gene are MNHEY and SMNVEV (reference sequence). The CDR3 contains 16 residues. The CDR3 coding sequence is TGTGCCAGCAGCCACACAAAGCGGGGGATCTCCTACGAGCAGTACTTC. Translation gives CASSHTKRGISYEQYF.

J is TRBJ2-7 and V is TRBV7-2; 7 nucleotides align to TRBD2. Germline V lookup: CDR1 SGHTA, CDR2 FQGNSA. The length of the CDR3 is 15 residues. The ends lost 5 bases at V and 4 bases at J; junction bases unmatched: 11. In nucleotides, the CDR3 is TGTGCCAGCAGCCCTACAGCTGCGGGAGTATACGAGCAGTACTTC. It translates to CASSPTAAGVYEQYF.

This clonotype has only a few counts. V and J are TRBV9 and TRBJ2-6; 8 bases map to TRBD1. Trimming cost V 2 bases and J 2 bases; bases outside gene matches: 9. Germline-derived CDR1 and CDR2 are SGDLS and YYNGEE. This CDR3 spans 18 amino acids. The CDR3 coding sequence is TGTGCCAGCAGCGTTACGACAGGGGACTTACCTGGGGCCAACGTCCTGACTTTC. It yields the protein CASSVTTGDLPGANVLTF.

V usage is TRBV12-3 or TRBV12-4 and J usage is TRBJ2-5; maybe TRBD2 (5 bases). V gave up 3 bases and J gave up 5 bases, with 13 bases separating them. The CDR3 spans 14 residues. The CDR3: CASSLAGVIETQYF. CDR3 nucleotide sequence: TGTGCCAGCAGTTTGGCCGGGGTAATCGAGACCCAGTACTTC.

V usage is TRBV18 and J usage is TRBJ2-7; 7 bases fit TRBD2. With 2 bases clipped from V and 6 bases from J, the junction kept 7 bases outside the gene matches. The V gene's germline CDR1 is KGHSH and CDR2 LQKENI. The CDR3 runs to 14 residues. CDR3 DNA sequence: TGTGCCAGCTCACCAGAGGGGAGGGTAGGCGAGCAGTACTTC. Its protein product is CASSPEGRVGEQYF.

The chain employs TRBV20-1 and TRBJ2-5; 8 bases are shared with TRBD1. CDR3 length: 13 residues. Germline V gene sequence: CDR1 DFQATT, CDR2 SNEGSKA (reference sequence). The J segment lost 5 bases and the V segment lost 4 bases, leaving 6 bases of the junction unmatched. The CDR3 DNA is TGCAGTGCTACTGACAGGGGATGGGAGACCCAGTACTTC. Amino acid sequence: CSATDRGWETQYF.

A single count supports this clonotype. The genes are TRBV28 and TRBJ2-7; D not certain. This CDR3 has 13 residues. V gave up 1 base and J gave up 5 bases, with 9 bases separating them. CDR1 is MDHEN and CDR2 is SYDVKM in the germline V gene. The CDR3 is CASSLYRGNEQYF. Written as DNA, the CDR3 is TGTGCCAGCAGTTTATACCGCGGCAACGAGCAGTACTTC.

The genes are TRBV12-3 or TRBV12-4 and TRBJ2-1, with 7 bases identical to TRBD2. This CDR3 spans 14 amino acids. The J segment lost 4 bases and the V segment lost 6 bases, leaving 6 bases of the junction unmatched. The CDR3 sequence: CASRHLAVYNEQFF. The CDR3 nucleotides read TGTGCCAGCAGGCATCTAGCGGTTTACAATGAGCAGTTCTTC.

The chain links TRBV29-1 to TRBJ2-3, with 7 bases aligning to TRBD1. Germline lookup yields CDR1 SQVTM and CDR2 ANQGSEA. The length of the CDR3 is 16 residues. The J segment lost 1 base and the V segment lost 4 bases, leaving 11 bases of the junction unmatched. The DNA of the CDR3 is TGCAGCGTTGTTGGTGTCGTACAGGGGCGCACAGATACGCAGTATTTT. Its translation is CSVVGVVQGRTDTQYF.

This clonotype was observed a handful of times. CDR3 sequence (DNA): TGCAGCGCCTCAGGGACCGGGGAGCTGTTTTTT. Protein product: CSASGTGELFF. The rearrangement links TRBV29-1 to TRBJ2-2; the D gene is possibly TRBD1 (5 bases). The V end lost 7 bases, the J end lost 5 bases, and 8 bases lay between the germline ends. CDR3 length equals 11 residues. CDR1 and CDR2 (germline): SQVTM, ANQGSEA.

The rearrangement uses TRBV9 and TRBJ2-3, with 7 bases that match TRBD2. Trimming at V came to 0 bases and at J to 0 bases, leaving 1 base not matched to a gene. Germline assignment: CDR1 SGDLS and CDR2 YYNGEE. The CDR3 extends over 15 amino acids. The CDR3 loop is CASSVVGGSTDTQYF. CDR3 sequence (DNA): TGTGCCAGCAGCGTAGTGGGAGGGAGCACAGATACGCAGTATTTT.

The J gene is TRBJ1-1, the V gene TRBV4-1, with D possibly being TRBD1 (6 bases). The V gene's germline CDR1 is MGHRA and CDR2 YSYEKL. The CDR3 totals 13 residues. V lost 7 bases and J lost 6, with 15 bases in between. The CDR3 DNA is TGCGCCAGCAAAGGGGGGGCGGTCGCTGAAGCTTTCTTT. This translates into CASKGGAVAEAFF.

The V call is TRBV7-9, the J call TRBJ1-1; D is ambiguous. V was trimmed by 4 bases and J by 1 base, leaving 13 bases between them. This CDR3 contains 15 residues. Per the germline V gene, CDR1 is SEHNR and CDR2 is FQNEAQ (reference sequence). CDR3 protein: CASSYFLDGNTEAFF. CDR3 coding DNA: TGTGCCAGCAGCTATTTCCTCGACGGGAACACTGAAGCTTTCTTT.

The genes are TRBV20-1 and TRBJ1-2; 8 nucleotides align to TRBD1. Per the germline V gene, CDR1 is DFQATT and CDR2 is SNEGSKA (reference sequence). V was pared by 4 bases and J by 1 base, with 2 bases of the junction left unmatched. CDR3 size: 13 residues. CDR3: CSATGGDNYGYTF. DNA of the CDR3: TGCAGTGCTACAGGGGGCGATAACTATGGCTACACCTTC.

The CDR3 sequence is CATAQESRAYNEQFF. In DNA form, the CDR3 reads TGTGCCACCGCCCAGGAAAGTCGGGCTTACAATGAGCAGTTCTTC. The chain employs TRBV24-1 and TRBJ2-1; D gene unclear. The V gene lost 9 bases and the J gene lost 4 bases, with 18 bases spanning the gap. Germline V gene data show CDR1 as KGHDR and CDR2 as SFDVKD. The CDR3 is 15 amino acids.

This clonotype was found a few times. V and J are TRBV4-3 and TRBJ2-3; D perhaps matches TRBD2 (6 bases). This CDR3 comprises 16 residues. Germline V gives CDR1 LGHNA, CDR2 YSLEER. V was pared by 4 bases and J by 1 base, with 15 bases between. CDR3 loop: CASSPSGLRRTDTQYF. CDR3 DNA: TGCGCCAGCAGCCCTTCGGGACTTAGGCGCACAGATACGCAGTATTTT.

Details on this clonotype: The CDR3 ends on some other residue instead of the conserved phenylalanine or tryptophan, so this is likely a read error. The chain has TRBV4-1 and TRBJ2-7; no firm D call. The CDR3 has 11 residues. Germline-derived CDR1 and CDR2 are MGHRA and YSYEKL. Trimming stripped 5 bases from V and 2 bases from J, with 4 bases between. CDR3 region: CASSDTYEQYS. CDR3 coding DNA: TGCGCCAGCAGCGACACCTACGAGCAGTACTCC.

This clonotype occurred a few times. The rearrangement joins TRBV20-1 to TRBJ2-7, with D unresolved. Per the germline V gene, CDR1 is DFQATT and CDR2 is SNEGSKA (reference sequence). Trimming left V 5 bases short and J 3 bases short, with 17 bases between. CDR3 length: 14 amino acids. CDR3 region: CSAAFWSEHYEQYF. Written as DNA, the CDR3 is TGCAGTGCTGCGTTCTGGAGCGAACACTACGAGCAGTACTTC.

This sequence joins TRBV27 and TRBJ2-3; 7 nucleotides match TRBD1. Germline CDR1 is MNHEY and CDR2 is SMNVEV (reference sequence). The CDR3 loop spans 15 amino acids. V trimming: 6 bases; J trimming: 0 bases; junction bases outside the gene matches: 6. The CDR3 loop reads CASSPGTVSTDTQYF. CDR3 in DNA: TGTGCCAGCAGCCCCGGGACAGTAAGCACAGATACGCAGTATTTT.